This TCR beta chain was captured in a study of response to subunit inactivated influenza vaccine. General study results and limits: That few new T cells are recruited by each seasonal influenza vaccination was the authors' suggestion.

TCRdb reprocessed the RT-PCR reads via MiXCR and lists one record per CDR3 protein. The data show 500,000 or so distinct CDR3 sequences, approximately 11% seen once. Concerning this clonotype itself: Its antigen remains unidentified.

CDR3 length equals 14 residues. The germline V gene encodes CDR1 DFQATT and CDR2 SNEGSKA (reference sequence). With 2 bases removed from V and 1 base from J, the gap between germline ends came to 11 bases. The sequence was collected from a man aged 45-65 years who received an inactivated influenza vaccine. This specimen consisted of PBMCs from blood, obtained roughly 46 days after vaccination. This sequence joins TRBV20-1 and TRBJ1-1; D possibly corresponds to TRBD1 (5 bases). The CDR3 coding sequence is TGCAGTGCTAGACCTGGGGACGGGAACACTGAAGCTTTCTTT. As protein: CSARPGDGNTEAFF.